The source of this T cell receptor (beta chain) is a study of T cell repertoires and leukemia-associated antigens (dated by TCRdb to the late 2010s). With regard to the full study: About 5.1 to 7 million read pairs and roughly 3.3 to 5.0 million effective reads were obtained per sample, with some 16 million effective reads obtained overall. The study aimed to identify which antigen a TCR Vbeta21 clone previously found in CML patients recognizes, using in vitro peptide stimulation of healthy T cells. The study at large found these results: The antigen specificity and function of the expanded clones were not directly tested and needed further investigation. Across the four groups, there were no significant differences in the numbers of Vbeta genes (approximately 63), Jbeta genes (approximately 15), VDJ rearrangements, or unique CDR3s.

This clonotype is judged medium-sized (0.01 to 0.1%). Its cognate antigen has yet to be identified. No qualities accompany the bases; no much larger clone lies one base away. CD3+ T cells were initially rested overnight at around 2.6 million cells/mL in RPMI 1640 lacking fetal bovine serum. MACS immunomagnetic beads were used according to the manufacturer's instructions to isolate CD3+ T cells from PBMCs. CDR1 and CDR2 were assigned from the germline V gene as SQVTM and ANQGSEA. Inclusive of the bounding cysteine and phenylalanine, the CDR3 is 13 residues long. Here the CDR3 DNA is all that survives: 39 bases in frame from base 1. Relative to germline, V is missing 3 bases and J is missing 7 bases, with 6 bases of the junction outside any gene match. TRIzol reagent was used to extract total RNA from the cultured T cells. 5' rapid amplification of cDNA ends (5'RACE) was the method used to amplify TCRbeta libraries from the RNA. Before sequencing, library concentration and integrity were assessed using Qubit, an Agilent instrument, and quantitative PCR. A commercial service provider sequenced the qualified libraries on Illumina HiSeq or MiSeq. The original methods were these. TCR sequences in each sample were identified with MiXCR version 1.8.2. Qualified clones required a CDR3 longer than four amino acids, an in-frame nucleotide length, and no stop codon. A read counted as effective if the read contained the complete CDR3 structure. RT-PCR with 24 Vbeta primers, GeneScan spectratyping, and Sanger sequencing were used to validate expanded clones. The public reads were reanalyzed by TCRdb: fastp trimming at Q25, MiXCR alignment, in-frame beta chains only. Duplicate CDR3 protein sequences are folded into a single record with the most common DNA and genes. In this record, the V and J calls reflect TCRdb's handling and not the investigators' own analysis. In all, the sample holds 10,000 to 13,000 distinct CDR3 sequences, and approximately 43% of those were seen once. Roughly a quarter of the sample is held by the ten biggest clonotypes.

The chain joins TRBV29-1 to TRBJ2-1; 7 bases in between match TRBD2. The sample comprised CD3+ T cells sorted from blood and cultured. The receptor's source is a female donor in good health. The DNA sequence is given as TGCAGCGTTGAGGGGGGAGGGCTGAATGAGCAGTTCTTC. Its product reads: CSVEGGGLNEQFF.